This T cell receptor beta chain was identified in a study of T-cell reconstitution after alpha-beta-depleted transplantation in children. As it was prepared, the TCRbeta library received unique molecular identifiers. TCRdb re-analysed the PCR reads in MiXCR, keeping a single row per CDR3 protein. The sample consists of 350,000 to 450,000 distinct CDR3 sequences, more than 10% of them appearing once. Germline loops: CDR1 SEHNR, CDR2 FQNEAQ (reference sequence). V gave up 4 bases and J gave up 3 bases; unmatched junction bases: 1. This CDR3 is 14 amino acids long. This clonotype was observed at least ten times.

The clonotype originates from a human donor who donated a stem cell graft to a child with Fanconi anemia. The rearrangement links TRBV7-9 to TRBJ2-1; 9 bases align to TRBD1. This specimen consisted of PBMCs, obtained from the stem cell graft. The DNA for the CDR3 is TGTGCCAGCAGCTGGACAGGGGTCTACAATGAGCAGTTCTTC. It codes for CASSWTGVYNEQFF.